The 10 T cell receptor beta chains below were found in one sample sequenced in a study of blood T cell repertoires in COVID-19. Method: immunoSEQ multiplex PCR; TCRdb's copy keeps in-frame clones and lacks some. The sample yields some 130,000 clones, more than 70% seen once. The sequenced sample was peripheral blood. The source is a man aged 65 to 79 with acute or convalescent COVID-19.

This clone was counted a few times. This chain uses TRBV3-1 (or the pseudogene TRBV3-2) with TRBJ1-2, with a weak D call TRBD1 (5 bases). Deletions cut 1 base from V and 3 bases from J, with 15 bases between. CDR3 length: 16 residues. CDR1 and CDR2 (germline): LGHDT, YNNKEL (reference sequence). The CDR3 loop is CASSQGTPTRDYGYTF. CDR3 coding DNA: TGTGCCAGCAGCCAAGGGACACCAACCCGGGACTATGGCTACACCTTC.

The CDR3: CASSHGDRATEAFF. The CDR3 coding sequence is TGCGCCAGCAGCCACGGGGACAGGGCCACTGAAGCTTTCTTT. The rearrangement joins TRBV5-1 to TRBJ1-1; TRBD1 agrees at 9 bases. The CDR3 has 14 amino acids. Trimming removed 4 bases from V and 4 bases from J; junction bases left unmatched: 5. CDR1 is SGHRS, CDR2 YFSETQ, per germline.

The chain employs TRBV4-2 and TRBJ1-2, with D possibly being TRBD1 (6 bases). CDR3 length: 14 amino acids. Deletions cut 4 bases from V and 4 bases from J, with 13 bases between. Germline V gene lookup returns CDR1 LGHNA and CDR2 YNFKEQ. CDR3 loop: CASSRGQMGYGYTF. The CDR3 DNA follows: TGTGCCAGCAGCCGTGGACAGATGGGCTATGGCTACACCTTC.

The J gene is TRBJ1-5, the V gene TRBV2; TRBD1 agrees at 7 bases. Germline V lookup: CDR1 SNHLY, CDR2 FYNNEI. This CDR3 contains 15 residues. V gave up 6 bases and J gave up 2 bases; unmatched junction bases: 7. This CDR3 reads CASRVDRAGNQPQHF. CDR3 nucleotides: TGTGCCAGCAGAGTAGACAGGGCTGGCAATCAGCCCCAGCATTTT.

The chain links TRBV2 to TRBJ2-3, with 8 bases identical to TRBD2. Trimming took 6 bases from V and 1 from J; bases not matched to a gene: 6. Per germline, CDR1 SNHLY and CDR2 FYNNEI. The CDR3 spans 15 residues. This CDR3 is CASRTTSGGTDTQYF. The CDR3 DNA follows: TGTGCCAGCAGGACAACTAGCGGAGGCACAGATACGCAGTATTTT.

The rearrangement uses TRBV2 and TRBJ2-7, with a tentative D call TRBD2 (5 bases). V lost 7 bases to trimming and J lost 6 bases, with 13 bases between them. Germline loops: CDR1 SNHLY, CDR2 FYNNEI. CDR3 length: 12 amino acids. The CDR3 reads CASTQGGSEQYF. The CDR3 DNA sequence: TGTGCCAGCACCCAAGGAGGCAGCGAGCAGTACTTC.

The chain is built from TRBV6-5 and TRBJ2-7; D unresolved. Per the germline V gene, CDR1 is MNHEY and CDR2 is SVGAGI. V lost 0 bases, J lost 3 bases, and 9 bases lay in between. The CDR3 totals 14 residues. This CDR3 is CASSYSMADYEQYF. Here the CDR3 DNA reads TGTGCCAGCAGTTACTCGATGGCAGACTACGAGCAGTACTTC.

This clone was recorded only once. V gene TRBV7-2 combines with J gene TRBJ2-5, with D possibly matching TRBD2 (7 bases). CDR3 length equals 16 residues. Germline CDR1 and CDR2: SGHTA and FQGNSA. Trimming cost V 4 bases and J 5 bases, with 20 bases left between them. In DNA form, the CDR3 reads TGTGCCAGCAGCTCCCTAGGGGGGGCCGTCTGGGAGACCCAGTACTTC. Protein: CASSSLGGAVWETQYF.

The chain employs TRBV6-5 and TRBJ1-6, with no clear D. Trimming removed 7 bases at V and 1 base at J, with 11 bases between. From germline, CDR1 is MNHEY and CDR2 SVGAGI. The CDR3 loop spans 15 amino acids. The CDR3 reads CASKRGESYNSPLHF. In DNA, the CDR3 is TGTGCCAGCAAGCGGGGAGAGTCCTATAATTCACCCCTCCACTTT.

This clone was seen ten or more times. The chain carries TRBV5-6 and TRBJ2-3; D might be TRBD2 (5 bases). CDR3 length: 15 amino acids. V gave up 0 bases and J gave up 5 bases, with 13 bases separating them. CDR1 is SGHDT, CDR2 YYEEEE, per germline. The CDR3 loop reads CASSLGQNRGDTQYF. The CDR3 nucleotides read TGTGCCAGCAGCTTGGGTCAGAATCGGGGAGATACGCAGTATTTT.